Shown below are 10 T cell receptor beta chains from a single sample sequenced in a study of cytomegalovirus exposure and HLA in healthy donors. This PCR relied on a set of 60 Vbeta primers and 13 Jbeta primers. Assay: immunoSEQ multiplex PCR; the TCRdb copy retains only in-frame clones and omits some. The sample data list some 80,000 clones. The sequenced sample consisted of PBMCs. These TCRs come from a woman aged 30 to 39 in good health and CMV-seronegative.

The chain uses TRBV12-5 and TRBJ2-3; a weak D match, TRBD2 (6 bases). This CDR3 comprises 16 residues. V lost 6 bases, J lost 4 bases, and 20 bases lay in between. Germline CDR1 reads LGHNT; CDR2 reads FRNRAP. The CDR3 DNA follows: TGTGCTAGTGGCCGCCTGGGACTCCGCGGCGCAGATACGCAGTATTTT. This gives the protein CASGRLGLRGADTQYF.

The rearrangement links TRBV2 to TRBJ1-5; TRBD1 aligns across 8 bases. Germline values: CDR1 SNHLY, CDR2 FYNNEI. V lost 5 bases and J lost 7; bases outside the gene matches: 7. The CDR3 consists of 14 residues. Here the CDR3 reads CASSTGQGDQPQHF. The DNA of the CDR3 is TGTGCCAGCAGTACCGGACAGGGAGACCAGCCCCAGCATTTT.

This chain uses TRBV6-1 with TRBJ2-6; D unclear. Germline lookup yields CDR1 MNHNS and CDR2 SASEGT. V was shortened by 3 bases and J by 0 bases, with 6 bases between the two germline ends. The CDR3 covers 15 residues. The CDR3 DNA sequence: TGTGCCAGCAGTGACATGGCCTCTGGGGCCAACGTCCTGACTTTC. It encodes CASSDMASGANVLTF.

CDR3 protein: CASKNSAQGRRETQYF. CDR3 bases: TGTGCCAGCAAAAACTCCGCCCAGGGTCGGCGGGAGACCCAGTACTTC. V gene TRBV5-6 combines with J gene TRBJ2-5; possible D gene TRBD1, 5 bases. The CDR3 consists of 16 residues. The germline V and J ends were trimmed by 6 bases and 5 bases, with 23 bases remaining between them. In germline, CDR1 is SGHDT, CDR2 YYEEEE.

This chain uses TRBV10-1 with TRBJ1-1; a possible D gene is TRBD1 (5 bases). V lost 10 bases, J lost 1 base, and 22 bases lay in between. This CDR3 spans 16 amino acids. The germline V gene has CDR1 WNHNN and CDR2 SYGVQD (reference sequence). The CDR3 DNA is TGCGCCAACCTCCTCAGGTGGGTACAGGCGAACACTGAAGCTTTCTTT. Translating gives CANLLRWVQANTEAFF.

V usage is TRBV25-1 and J usage is TRBJ1-6; 8 positions agree with TRBD1. In germline, CDR1 is MGHDK, CDR2 SYGVNS. The CDR3 consists of 16 residues. With V trimmed by 1 base and J by 6 bases, 5 bases remained unmatched. The CDR3 DNA is TGTGCCAGCAGTGAATCAGTCCAGGGGGCTAATTCACCCCTCCACTTT. Translated, it gives CASSESVQGANSPLHF.

CDR3 in DNA: TGCGCCAGCAGCTTGTCGACAGGCTCCTACGAGCAGTACTTC. This encodes CASSLSTGSYEQYF. This chain joins TRBV5-1 and TRBJ2-5, with D possibly being TRBD1 (6 bases). TRBJ2-7 matches the DNA end more closely, so the J call is doubtful. The CDR3 spans 14 residues. The V gene's germline CDR1 is SGHRS and CDR2 YFSETQ.

The chain employs TRBV12-2 and TRBJ2-6; TRBD1, the table's D call, was not compared with the DNA. TRBV12-2 is reported as a pseudogene. The CDR3 extends over 19 amino acids. The CDR3 protein is CASRFRQGVAVSGANVLTF. The CDR3 coding sequence is TGTGCAAGTCGCTTTAGACAGGGGGTAGCAGTCTCTGGGGCCAACGTCCTGACTTTC.

V usage is TRBV19 and J usage is TRBJ1-5, with D possibly TRBD1 on 5 matching bases. V shed 5 bases and J shed 3 bases, with 11 bases lying between them. The CDR3 is made up of 14 amino acids. CDR1 and CDR2 (germline): LNHDA, SQIVND (reference sequence). The CDR3 loop is CASSRDSLNQPQHF. DNA of the CDR3: TGTGCCAGTAGTCGCGACAGTCTCAATCAGCCCCAGCATTTT.

This chain links TRBV6-1 with TRBJ2-7; 8 bases are shared with TRBD2. V was pared by 2 bases and J by 0 bases, with 9 bases of the junction left unmatched. Germline lookup yields CDR1 MNHNS and CDR2 SASEGT. This CDR3 spans 17 amino acids. As DNA, the CDR3 is TGTGCCAGCAGTGAATTTCATAGCGGGGCCAACTCCTACGAGCAGTACTTC. This codes for CASSEFHSGANSYEQYF.